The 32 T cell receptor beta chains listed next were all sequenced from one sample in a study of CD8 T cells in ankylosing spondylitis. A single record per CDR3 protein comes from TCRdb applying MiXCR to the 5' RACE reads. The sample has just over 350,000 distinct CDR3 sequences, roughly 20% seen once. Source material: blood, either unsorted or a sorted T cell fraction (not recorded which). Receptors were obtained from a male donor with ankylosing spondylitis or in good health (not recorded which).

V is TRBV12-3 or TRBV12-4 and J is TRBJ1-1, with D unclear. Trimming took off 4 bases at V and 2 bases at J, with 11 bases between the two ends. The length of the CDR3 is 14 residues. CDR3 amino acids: CASSSATANTEAFF. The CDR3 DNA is TGTGCCAGCAGTTCGGCGACGGCTAACACTGAAGCTTTCTTT.

The CDR3: CASSQEGLVAGGTDTQYF. CDR3 DNA sequence: TGCGCCAGCAGCCAAGAAGGTTTGGTAGCGGGGGGCACAGATACGCAGTATTTT. The V call is TRBV4-1, the J call TRBJ2-3, with 9 bases fitting TRBD2. Germline lookup yields CDR1 MGHRA and CDR2 YSYEKL. The CDR3 runs to 18 residues. The trim removed 0 bases at V and 1 base at J, leaving 8 bases unmatched.

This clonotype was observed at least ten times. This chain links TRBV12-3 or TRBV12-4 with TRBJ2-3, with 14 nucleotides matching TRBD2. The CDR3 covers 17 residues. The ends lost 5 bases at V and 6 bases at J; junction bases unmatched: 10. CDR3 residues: CASSLQGLAGDLDTQYF. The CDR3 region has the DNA TGTGCCAGCAGTCTACAGGGACTAGCGGGGGATCTGGATACGCAGTATTTT.

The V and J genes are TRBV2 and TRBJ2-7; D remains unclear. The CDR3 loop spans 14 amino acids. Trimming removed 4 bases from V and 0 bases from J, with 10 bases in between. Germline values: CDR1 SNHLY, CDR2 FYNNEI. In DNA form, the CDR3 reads TGTGCCAGCAGTGGTTATGGCAGCTCCTACGAGCAGTACTTC. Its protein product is CASSGYGSSYEQYF.

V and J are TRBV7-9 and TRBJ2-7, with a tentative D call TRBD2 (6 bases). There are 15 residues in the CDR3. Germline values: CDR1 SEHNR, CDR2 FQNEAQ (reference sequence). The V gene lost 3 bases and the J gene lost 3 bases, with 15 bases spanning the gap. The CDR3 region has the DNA TGTGCCAGCAGCTTGGGGGGAGCTACTAGCTACGAGCAGTACTTC. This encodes CASSLGGATSYEQYF.

CDR3 bases: TGCAGCGTTGTGGGGTTTGGGGGCACCGGGGAGCTGTTTTTT. Its translation is CSVVGFGGTGELFF. The V gene is TRBV29-1, the J gene TRBJ2-2; perhaps D is TRBD1 or TRBD2 (5 bases each). Trimming left V 4 bases short and J 4 bases short, with 13 bases between. Germline loops: CDR1 SQVTM, CDR2 ANQGSEA. This CDR3 has 14 amino acids.

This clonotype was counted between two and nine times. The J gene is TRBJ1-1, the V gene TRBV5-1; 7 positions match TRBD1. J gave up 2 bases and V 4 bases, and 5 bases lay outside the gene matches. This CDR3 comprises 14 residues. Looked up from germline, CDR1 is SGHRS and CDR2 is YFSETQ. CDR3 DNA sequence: TGCGCCAGCAGCATCAGGGGGGAAAACACTGAAGCTTTCTTT. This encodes CASSIRGENTEAFF.

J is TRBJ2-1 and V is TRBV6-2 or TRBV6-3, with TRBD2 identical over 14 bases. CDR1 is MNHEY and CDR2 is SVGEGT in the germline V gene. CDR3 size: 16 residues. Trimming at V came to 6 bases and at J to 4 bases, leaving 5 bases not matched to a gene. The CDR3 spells CASSHGLAGGYNEQFF. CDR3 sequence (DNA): TGTGCCAGCAGCCATGGACTAGCGGGGGGATACAATGAGCAGTTCTTC.

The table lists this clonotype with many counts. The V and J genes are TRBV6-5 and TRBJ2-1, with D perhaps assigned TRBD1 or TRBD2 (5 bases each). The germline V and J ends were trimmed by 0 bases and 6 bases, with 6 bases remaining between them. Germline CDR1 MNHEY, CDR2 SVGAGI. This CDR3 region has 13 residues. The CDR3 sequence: CASSYSRGNEQFF. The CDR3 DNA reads TGTGCCAGCAGTTACTCGAGGGGCAATGAGCAGTTCTTC.

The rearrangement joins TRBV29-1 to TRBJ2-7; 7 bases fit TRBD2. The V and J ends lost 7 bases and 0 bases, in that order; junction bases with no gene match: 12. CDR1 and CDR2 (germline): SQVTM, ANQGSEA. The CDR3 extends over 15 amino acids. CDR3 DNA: TGCAGCGCCCATCATGGCGGGGGAAACTCCTACGAGCAGTACTTC. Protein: CSAHHGGGNSYEQYF.

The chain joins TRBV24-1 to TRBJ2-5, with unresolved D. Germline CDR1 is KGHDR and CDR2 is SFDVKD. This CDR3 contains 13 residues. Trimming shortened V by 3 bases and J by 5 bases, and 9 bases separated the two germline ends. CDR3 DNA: TGTGCCACCAGTGATGACACCGTTGAGACCCAGTACTTC. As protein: CATSDDTVETQYF.

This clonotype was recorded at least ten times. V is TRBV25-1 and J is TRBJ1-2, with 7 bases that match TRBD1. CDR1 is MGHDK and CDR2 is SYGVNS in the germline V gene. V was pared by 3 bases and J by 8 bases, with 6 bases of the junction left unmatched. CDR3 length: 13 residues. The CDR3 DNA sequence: TGTGCCAGCAGTGAGGCAGGGGGTTACGGCTACACCTTC. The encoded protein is CASSEAGGYGYTF.

CDR3 nucleotide sequence: TGCGCCAGCAGCCAAGAATACTCGAGATCACCCCTCCACTTT. This encodes CASSQEYSRSPLHF. The chain is built from TRBV4-1 and TRBJ1-6, with unresolved D. The CDR3 sequence is 14 residues long. Germline V gene sequence: CDR1 MGHRA, CDR2 YSYEKL. The germline V and J ends were trimmed by 0 bases and 10 bases, with 10 bases remaining between them.

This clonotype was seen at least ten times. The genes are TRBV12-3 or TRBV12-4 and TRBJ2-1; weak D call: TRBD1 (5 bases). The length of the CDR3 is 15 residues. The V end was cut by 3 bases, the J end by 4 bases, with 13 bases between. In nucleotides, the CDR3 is TGTGCCAGCAGTTTTAAACCAGGGCGGTACAATGAGCAGTTCTTC. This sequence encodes CASSFKPGRYNEQFF.

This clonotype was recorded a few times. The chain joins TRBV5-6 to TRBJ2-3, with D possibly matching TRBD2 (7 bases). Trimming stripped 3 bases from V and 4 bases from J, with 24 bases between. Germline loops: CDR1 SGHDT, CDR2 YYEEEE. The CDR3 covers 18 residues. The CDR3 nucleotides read TGTGCCAGCAGCTACCCGCTCAACGCACAGGGAGGGGCAGATACGCAGTATTTT. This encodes CASSYPLNAQGGADTQYF.

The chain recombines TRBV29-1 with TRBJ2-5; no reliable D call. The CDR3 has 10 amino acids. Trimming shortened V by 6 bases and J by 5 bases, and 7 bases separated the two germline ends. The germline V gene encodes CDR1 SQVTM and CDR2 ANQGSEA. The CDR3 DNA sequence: TGCAGCGTAGCCCTGGAGACCCAGTACTTC. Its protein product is CSVALETQYF.

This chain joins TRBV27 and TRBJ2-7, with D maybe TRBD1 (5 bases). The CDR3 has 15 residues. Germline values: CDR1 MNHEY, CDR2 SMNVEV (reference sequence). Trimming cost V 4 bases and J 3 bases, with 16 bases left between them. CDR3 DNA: TGTGCCAGCAGTTATACCACAGGCGCAGGCTACGAGCAGTACTTC. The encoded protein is CASSYTTGAGYEQYF.

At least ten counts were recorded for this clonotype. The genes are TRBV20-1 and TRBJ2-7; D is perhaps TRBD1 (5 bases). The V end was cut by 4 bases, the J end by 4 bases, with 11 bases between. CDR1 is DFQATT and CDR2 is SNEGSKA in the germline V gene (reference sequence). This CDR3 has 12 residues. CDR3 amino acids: CSATIREYEQYF. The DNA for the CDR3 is TGCAGTGCTACGATCAGGGAATACGAGCAGTACTTC.

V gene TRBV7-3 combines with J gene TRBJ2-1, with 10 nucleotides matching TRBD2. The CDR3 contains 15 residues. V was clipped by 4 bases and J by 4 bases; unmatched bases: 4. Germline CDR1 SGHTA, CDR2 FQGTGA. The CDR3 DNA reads TGTGCCAGCAGCTCGGGACTAGCGATTTACAATGAGCAGTTCTTC. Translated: CASSSGLAIYNEQFF.

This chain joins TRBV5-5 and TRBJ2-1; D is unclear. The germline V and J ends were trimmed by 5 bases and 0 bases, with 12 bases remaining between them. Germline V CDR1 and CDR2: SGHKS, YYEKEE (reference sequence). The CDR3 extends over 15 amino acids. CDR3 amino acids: CASRGGRSSYNEQFF. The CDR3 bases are TGTGCCAGCAGGGGCGGTCGAAGCTCCTACAATGAGCAGTTCTTC.

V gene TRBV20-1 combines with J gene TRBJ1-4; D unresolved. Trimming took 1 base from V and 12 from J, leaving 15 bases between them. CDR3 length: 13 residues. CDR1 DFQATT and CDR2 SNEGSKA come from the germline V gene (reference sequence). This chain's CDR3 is CSARVWANRELFF. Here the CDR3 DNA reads TGCAGTGCTAGAGTCTGGGCTAATAGAGAACTGTTTTTT.

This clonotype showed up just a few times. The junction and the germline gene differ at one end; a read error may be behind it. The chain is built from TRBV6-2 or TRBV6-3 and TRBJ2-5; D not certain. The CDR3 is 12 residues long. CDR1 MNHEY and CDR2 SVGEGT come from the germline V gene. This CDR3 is CASSYGSFSHYF. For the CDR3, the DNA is TGTGCCAGCAGTTACGGCTCCTTTTCCCACTACTTC.

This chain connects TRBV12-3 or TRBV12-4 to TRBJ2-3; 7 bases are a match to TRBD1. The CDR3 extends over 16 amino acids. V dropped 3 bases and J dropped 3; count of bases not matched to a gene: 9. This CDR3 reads CASSFGDRWSTDTQYF. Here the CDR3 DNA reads TGTGCCAGCAGTTTCGGGGACAGATGGTCGACAGATACGCAGTATTTT.

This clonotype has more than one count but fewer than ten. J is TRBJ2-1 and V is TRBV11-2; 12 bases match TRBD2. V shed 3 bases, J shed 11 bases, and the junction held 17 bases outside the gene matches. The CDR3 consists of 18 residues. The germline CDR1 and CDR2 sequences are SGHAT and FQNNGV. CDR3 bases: TGTGCCAGCAGCTTCCCTACTAGCGGGGGGCCCCATGTGGGGAAGCAGTTCTTC. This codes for CASSFPTSGGPHVGKQFF.

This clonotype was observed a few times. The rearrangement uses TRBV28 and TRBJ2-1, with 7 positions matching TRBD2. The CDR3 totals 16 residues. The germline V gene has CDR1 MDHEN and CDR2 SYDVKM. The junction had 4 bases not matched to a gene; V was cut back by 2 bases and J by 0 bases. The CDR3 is CASSLIAGSSYNEQFF. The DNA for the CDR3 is TGTGCCAGCAGTTTAATAGCGGGTAGCTCCTACAATGAGCAGTTCTTC.

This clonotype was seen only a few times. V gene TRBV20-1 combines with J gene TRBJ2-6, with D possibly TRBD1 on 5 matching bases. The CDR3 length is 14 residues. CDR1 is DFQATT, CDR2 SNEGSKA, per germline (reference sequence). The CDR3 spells CSADTDSGANVLTF. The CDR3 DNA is TGCAGCGCGGACACCGACTCTGGGGCCAACGTCCTGACTTTC.

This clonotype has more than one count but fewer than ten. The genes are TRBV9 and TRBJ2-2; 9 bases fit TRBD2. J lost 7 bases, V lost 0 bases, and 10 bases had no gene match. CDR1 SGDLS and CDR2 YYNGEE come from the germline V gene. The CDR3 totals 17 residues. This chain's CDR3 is CASSVGASGELGGELFF. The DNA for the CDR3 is TGTGCCAGCAGCGTAGGGGCTAGCGGGGAACTCGGCGGGGAGCTGTTTTTT.

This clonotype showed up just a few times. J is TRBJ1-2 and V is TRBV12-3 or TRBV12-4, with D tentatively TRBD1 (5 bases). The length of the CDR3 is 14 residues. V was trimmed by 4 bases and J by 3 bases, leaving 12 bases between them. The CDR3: CASSWGGADYGYTF. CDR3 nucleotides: TGTGCCAGCAGTTGGGGCGGGGCAGACTATGGCTACACCTTC.

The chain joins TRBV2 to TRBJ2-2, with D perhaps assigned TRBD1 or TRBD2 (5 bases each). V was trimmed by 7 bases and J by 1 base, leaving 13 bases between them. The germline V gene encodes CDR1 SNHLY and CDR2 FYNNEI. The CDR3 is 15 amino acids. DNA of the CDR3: TGTGCCAGCACCATGGGGGTCGTGAACACCGGGGAGCTGTTTTTT. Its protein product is CASTMGVVNTGELFF.

The CDR3 protein is CASSLLTETNTEAFF. The CDR3 DNA is TGTGCCAGCAGTTTATTAACAGAAACGAACACTGAAGCTTTCTTT. V is TRBV28 and J is TRBJ1-1; D gene ambiguous. CDR1 and CDR2 from the germline V gene are MDHEN and SYDVKM. The CDR3 extends over 15 amino acids. V was trimmed by 1 base and J by 1 base, leaving 10 bases between them.

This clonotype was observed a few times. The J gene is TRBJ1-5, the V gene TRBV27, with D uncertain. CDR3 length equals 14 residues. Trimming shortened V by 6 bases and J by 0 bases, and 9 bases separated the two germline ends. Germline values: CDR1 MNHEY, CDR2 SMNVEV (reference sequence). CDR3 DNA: TGTGCCAGCAGCAGAGACGATAGCAATCAGCCCCAGCATTTT. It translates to CASSRDDSNQPQHF.

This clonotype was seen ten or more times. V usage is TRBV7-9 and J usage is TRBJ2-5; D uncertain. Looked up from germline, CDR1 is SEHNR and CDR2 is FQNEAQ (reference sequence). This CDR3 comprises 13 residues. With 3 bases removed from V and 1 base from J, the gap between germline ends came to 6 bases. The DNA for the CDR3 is TGTGCCAGCAGCTTTTCCCTCCAAGAGACCCAGTACTTC. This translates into CASSFSLQETQYF.